The rows below give T cell receptor beta chains drawn from one sample of a study of T cells in Graves' hyperthyroidism and ophthalmopathy. TCRdb re-derived calls from the multiplex PCR reads in MiXCR, one entry per CDR3 protein. Of roughly 330,000 distinct CDR3 sequences in the sample, roughly 17% were seen once. Sequencing was carried out using blood. The receptors were gathered from a man aged 25 to 45 with Graves' hyperthyroidism. Both conserved end residues are trimmed from each CDR3. The order of the fields is J gene, V gene, CDR3 protein.

j_gene: TRBJ1-4; v_gene: TRBV27; CDR3aa: ASSTGGLLF
j_gene: TRBJ2-5; v_gene: TRBV20-1; CDR3aa: SARHYGQREAQRETQY
j_gene: TRBJ2-1; v_gene: TRBV3-1; CDR3aa: ASSLLQNEQF
j_gene: TRBJ1-1; v_gene: TRBV18; CDR3aa: ASSNNRVRGDTEAF
j_gene: TRBJ1-5; v_gene: TRBV12-3/TRBV12-4; CDR3aa: ASILTWEGRRQPQH
j_gene: TRBJ2-7; v_gene: TRBV20-1; CDR3aa: SARGNRGGRYEQY
j_gene: TRBJ2-7; v_gene: TRBV3-1; CDR3aa: ASSQEAGAAEQY
j_gene: TRBJ2-2; v_gene: TRBV11-3; CDR3aa: ASSLALVSVPGELF
j_gene: TRBJ2-2; v_gene: TRBV12-3/TRBV12-4; CDR3aa: ASSFGGANTGELF
j_gene: TRBJ1-1; v_gene: TRBV12-3/TRBV12-4; CDR3aa: ASSLRRGETEAF
j_gene: TRBJ2-1; v_gene: TRBV13; CDR3aa: ASSSGTSGYNEQF
j_gene: TRBJ1-2; v_gene: TRBV19; CDR3aa: ASSDRGYGYT
j_gene: TRBJ2-7; v_gene: TRBV7-9; CDR3aa: ASSFGTSYERY
j_gene: TRBJ2-7; v_gene: TRBV7-6; CDR3aa: ASSRSTGYEQY
j_gene: TRBJ2-1; v_gene: TRBV25-1; CDR3aa: ASTPLRASYNEQF
j_gene: TRBJ1-1; v_gene: TRBV14; CDR3aa: ASSQALEGKAF
j_gene: TRBJ2-7; v_gene: TRBV12-3/TRBV12-4; CDR3aa: ASSTSWGEQY
j_gene: TRBJ2-5; v_gene: TRBV6-1; CDR3aa: ASGQGPQETQY
j_gene: TRBJ2-2; v_gene: TRBV28; CDR3aa: ATTGGGSYTGELF
j_gene: TRBJ2-2; v_gene: TRBV18; CDR3aa: ASSPTTLQIPGELF
j_gene: TRBJ1-6; v_gene: TRBV4-2; CDR3aa: ASSQAPGQANSPLH
j_gene: TRBJ2-7; v_gene: TRBV18; CDR3aa: ASSPSRDRAPYEQY